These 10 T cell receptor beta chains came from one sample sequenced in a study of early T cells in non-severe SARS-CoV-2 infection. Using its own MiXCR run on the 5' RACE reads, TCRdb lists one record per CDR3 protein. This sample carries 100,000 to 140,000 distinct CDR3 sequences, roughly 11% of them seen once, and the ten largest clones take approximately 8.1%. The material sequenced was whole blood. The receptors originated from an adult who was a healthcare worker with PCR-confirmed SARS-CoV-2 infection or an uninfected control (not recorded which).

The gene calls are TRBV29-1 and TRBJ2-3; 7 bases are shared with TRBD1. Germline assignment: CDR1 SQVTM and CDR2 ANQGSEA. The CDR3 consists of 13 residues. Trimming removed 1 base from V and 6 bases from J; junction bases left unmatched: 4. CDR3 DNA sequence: TGCAGCGTTGAAGCAGGGGGACGCGATACGCAGTATTTT. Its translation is CSVEAGGRDTQYF.

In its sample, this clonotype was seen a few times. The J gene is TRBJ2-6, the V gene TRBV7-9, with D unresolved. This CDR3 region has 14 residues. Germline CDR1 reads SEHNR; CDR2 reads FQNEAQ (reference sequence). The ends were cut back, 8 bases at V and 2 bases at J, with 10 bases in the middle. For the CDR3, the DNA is TGTGCCAGCCCCCCGCGGCCTGGGGCCAACGTCCTGACTTTC. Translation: CASPPRPGANVLTF.

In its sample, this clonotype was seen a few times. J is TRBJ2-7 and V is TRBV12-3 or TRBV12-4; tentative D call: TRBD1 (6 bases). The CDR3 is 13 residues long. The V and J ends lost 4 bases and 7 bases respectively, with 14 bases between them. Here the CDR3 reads CASSYWGQEEQYF. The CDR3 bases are TGTGCCAGCAGTTATTGGGGGCAGGAGGAGCAGTACTTC.

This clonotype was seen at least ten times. CDR3 in DNA: TGTGCCAGCAGCCAAACCGGGACTAGTCTTTTCGATGAGCAGTTCTTC. It translates to CASSQTGTSLFDEQFF. V gene TRBV7-7 combines with J gene TRBJ2-1, with 8 bases lining up with TRBD2. With V trimmed by 5 bases and J by 8 bases, 14 bases remained unmatched. The CDR3 is 16 amino acids. The germline V gene encodes CDR1 SSHAT and CDR2 FNYEAQ (reference sequence).

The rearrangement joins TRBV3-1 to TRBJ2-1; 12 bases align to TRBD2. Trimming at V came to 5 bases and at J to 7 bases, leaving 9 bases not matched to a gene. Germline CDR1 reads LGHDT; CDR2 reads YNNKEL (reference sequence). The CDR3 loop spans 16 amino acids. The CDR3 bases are TGTGCCAGCAGCTTAACTAGCGGGGGGTTCCTAAATGAGCAGTTCTTC. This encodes CASSLTSGGFLNEQFF.

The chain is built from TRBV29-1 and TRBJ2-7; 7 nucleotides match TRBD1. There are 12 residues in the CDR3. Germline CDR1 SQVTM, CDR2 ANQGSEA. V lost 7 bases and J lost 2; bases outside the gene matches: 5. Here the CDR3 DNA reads TGCAGCGCTGCCAGGGGGACCTACGAGCAGTACTTC. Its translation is CSAARGTYEQYF.

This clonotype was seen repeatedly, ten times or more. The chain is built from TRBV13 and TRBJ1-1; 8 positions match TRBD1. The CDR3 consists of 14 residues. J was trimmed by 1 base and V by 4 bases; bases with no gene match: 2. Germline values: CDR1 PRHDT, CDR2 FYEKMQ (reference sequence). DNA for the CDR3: TGTGCCAGCAGCTGGGACAGGAGGAACACTGAAGCTTTCTTT. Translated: CASSWDRRNTEAFF.

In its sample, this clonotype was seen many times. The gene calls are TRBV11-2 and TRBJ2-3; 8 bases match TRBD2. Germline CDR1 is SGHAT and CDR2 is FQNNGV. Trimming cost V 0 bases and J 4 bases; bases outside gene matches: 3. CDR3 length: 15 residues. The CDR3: CASSLEPGGPDTQYF. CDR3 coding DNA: TGTGCCAGCAGCTTAGAGCCGGGAGGGCCAGATACGCAGTATTTT.

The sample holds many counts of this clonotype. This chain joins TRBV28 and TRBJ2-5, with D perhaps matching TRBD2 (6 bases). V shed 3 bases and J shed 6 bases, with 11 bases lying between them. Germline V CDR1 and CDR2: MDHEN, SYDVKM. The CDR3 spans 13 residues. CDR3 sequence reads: CASSLGLAQTQYF. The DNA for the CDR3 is TGTGCCAGCAGTTTGGGACTCGCGCAGACCCAGTACTTC.

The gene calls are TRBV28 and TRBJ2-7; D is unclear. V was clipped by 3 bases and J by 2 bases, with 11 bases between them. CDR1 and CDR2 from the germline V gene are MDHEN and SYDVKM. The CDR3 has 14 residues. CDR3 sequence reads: CASSFDIGPYEQYF. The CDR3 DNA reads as TGTGCCAGCAGTTTCGACATCGGGCCCTACGAGCAGTACTTC.